This TCR beta chain was profiled in a study of cytomegalovirus exposure and HLA in healthy donors. Turning to the study itself: From HLA-typed donors, an early data release held 70 million to 100 million unique TCRs.

A remark on this clone: Its target is unknown.

Study outcomes and limitations: Among TCR beta chains, those listed as cytomegalovirus-associated numbered about 160. In a later analysis, around 18,000 TCR beta sequences were associated with HLA alleles at 0.05 false discovery rate.

The study ran its PCR with 60 Vbeta and 13 Jbeta primers. Sequencing was performed with immunoSEQ multiplex PCR; in TCRdb, only in-frame clones are kept and a portion is missing. The sample includes roughly 130,000 clones, approximately 72% of them seen just once. The TCR sequence derives from a woman aged 60 to 75 in good health and CMV-seronegative. Sequencing used PBMCs.

The DNA for the CDR3 is TGCAGCGGGGGACAGGGCCCCAGGGAGCAGTACTTC. Translation gives CSGGQGPREQYF. The V gene is TRBV29-1, the J gene TRBJ2-7, with 9 nucleotides matching TRBD1. CDR3 length: 12 amino acids. The V gene end was trimmed by 7 bases and the J gene end by 7 bases; junction bases not matched to a gene: 8. Germline V gene data show CDR1 as SQVTM and CDR2 as ANQGSEA.